This T cell receptor beta chain was captured by sequencing in a study of blood T cell repertoires in COVID-19. Across the whole study: T cells, B-cell-depleted T cells, or PBMCs provided the cDNA or gDNA that served as material.

CDR1 and CDR2 (germline): MDHEN, SYDVKM. Trimming shortened V by 2 bases and J by 7 bases, and 17 bases separated the two germline ends. CDR3 length equals 15 residues. Profiling relied on immunoSEQ multiplex PCR, and the TCRdb table lists in-frame clones only, not all of them. The data show some 280,000 clones, 70% to 90% seen once. The table lists this clone with a count of one. The receptor's source is a woman aged 25-40 years with active or convalescent COVID-19. The chain employs TRBV28 and TRBJ1-2; D not certain. The sequenced sample was peripheral blood. CDR3: CASSLIDESAGGYTF. CDR3 coding DNA: TGTGCCAGCAGTTTAATTGACGAAAGCGCGGGTGGCTACACCTTC.